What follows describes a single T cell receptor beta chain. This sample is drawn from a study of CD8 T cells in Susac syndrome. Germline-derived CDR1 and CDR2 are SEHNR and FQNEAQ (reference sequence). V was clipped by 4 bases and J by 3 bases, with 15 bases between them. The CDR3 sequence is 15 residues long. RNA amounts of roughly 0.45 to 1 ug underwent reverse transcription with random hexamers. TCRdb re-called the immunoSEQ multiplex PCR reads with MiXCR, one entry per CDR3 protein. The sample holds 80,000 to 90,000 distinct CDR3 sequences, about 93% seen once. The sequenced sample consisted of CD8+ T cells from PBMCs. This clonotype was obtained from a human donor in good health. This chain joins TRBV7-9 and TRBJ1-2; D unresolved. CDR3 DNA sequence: TGTGCCAGCAGCTCCGGCCAGGACGTGGACTATGGCTACACCTTC. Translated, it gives CASSSGQDVDYGYTF.